This T cell receptor beta chain was sequenced for a study of regulatory T cells in long-lasting Graves disease. Overall study results and limits: There was favoring of TRBV28, TRBJ1-2 and TRBJ2-5 in persistent disease.

This clonotype was observed at least ten times. Its antigen is not known. The time point was: newly diagnosed GD, antithyroid drugs for less than 3 months. Construction of the TCR library relied on RNA isolated from PBMCs. Per germline, CDR1 LNHDA and CDR2 SQIVND (reference sequence). The CDR3 contains 16 residues. The V segment lost 4 bases and the J segment 2 bases; nucleotides outside the gene matches: 11. Assembly of TCR beta libraries relied on iRepertoire HTBI primers together with Arm-PCR of CDR3 regions. MiXCR, applied by TCRdb to the multiplex PCR reads, yields one record per CDR3 protein. The sample has roughly 500,000 distinct CDR3 sequences, approximately 13% seen once. The sample also formed part of further work on T cells in Graves' hyperthyroidism and ophthalmopathy. As that study records: Blood samples included most of the expanded thyroid clonotypes exceeding 0.001.

The genes are TRBV19 and TRBJ2-7, with 7 bases identical to TRBD1. Sequenced material: peripheral blood mononuclear cells (PBMCs), taken at new diagnosis, from a patient treated with antithyroid drugs. This clonotype was sampled from a man aged 25 to 40 with Graves disease. The CDR3: CASSSYTGERAYEQYF. The DNA for the CDR3 is TGTGCCAGTAGTAGCTATACAGGGGAGCGCGCCTACGAGCAGTACTTC.